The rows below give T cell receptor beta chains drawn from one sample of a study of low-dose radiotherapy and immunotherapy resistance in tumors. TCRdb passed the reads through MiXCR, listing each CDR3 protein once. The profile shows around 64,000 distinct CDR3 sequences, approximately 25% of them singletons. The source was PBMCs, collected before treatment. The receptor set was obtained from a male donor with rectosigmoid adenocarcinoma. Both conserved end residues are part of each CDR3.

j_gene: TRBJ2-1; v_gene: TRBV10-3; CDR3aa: CAISEHSGRVSYNEQFF
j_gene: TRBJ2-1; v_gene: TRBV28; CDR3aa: CASSLYHEQFF
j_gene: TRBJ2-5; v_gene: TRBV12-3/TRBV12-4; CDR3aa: CASSADREWTQYF
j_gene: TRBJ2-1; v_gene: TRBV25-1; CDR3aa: CASSGPLSSYNEQFF
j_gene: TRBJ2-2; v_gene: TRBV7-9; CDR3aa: CASSLGPGGADTGELFF
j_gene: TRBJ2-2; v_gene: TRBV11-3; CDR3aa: CASSLGQARGDTGELFF
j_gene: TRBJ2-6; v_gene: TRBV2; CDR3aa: CASSRQGDGANVLTF
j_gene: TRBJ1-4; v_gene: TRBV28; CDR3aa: CASSAGQGAAVEKLFF
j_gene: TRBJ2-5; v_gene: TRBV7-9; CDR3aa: CTSSPFTETQGTQYF
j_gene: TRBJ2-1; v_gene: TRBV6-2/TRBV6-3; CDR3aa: CASRGWTHKQFF
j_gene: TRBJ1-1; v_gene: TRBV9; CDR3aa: CASSRDRVNTEAFF
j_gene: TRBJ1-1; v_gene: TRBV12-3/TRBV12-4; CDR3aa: CASSLAHHGGRTEAFF
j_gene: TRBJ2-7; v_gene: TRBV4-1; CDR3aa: CASSQEGRGAEQYF
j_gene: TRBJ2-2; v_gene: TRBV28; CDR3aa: CASHSAGGLAGELFF
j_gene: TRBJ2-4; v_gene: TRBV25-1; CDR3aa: CASSESGVFAKNIQYF
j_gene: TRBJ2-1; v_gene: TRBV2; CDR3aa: CASKGGDNNEQFF
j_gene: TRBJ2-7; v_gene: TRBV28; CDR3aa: CASSFGTLVSVPYEQYF
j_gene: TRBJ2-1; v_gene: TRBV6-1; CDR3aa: CASSVGGGSYNEQFF
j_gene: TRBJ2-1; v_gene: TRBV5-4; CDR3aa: CASSPGVGSDEQFF
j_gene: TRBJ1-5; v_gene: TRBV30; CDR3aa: CAWSRSGTQPQHF
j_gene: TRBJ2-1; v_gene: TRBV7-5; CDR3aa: CISVPEATTRGSSYNEQFF
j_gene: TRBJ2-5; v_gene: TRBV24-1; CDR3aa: CATSDPSESYQETQYF
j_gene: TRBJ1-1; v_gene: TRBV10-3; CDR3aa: CAISGQMNTEAFF
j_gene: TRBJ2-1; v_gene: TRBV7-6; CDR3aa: CASSPRGTRNNEQFF
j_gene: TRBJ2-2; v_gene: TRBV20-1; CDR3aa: CSARTSAGGRTPGSCFFF
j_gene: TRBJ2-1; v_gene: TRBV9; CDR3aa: CASSGGGASYNEQFF
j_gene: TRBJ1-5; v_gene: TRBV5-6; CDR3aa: CASSLWSGPQHF
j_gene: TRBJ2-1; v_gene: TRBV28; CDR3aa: CASSFRRGASGYNEQFF
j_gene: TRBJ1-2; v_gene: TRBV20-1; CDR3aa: CSAPWTGTYGYTF
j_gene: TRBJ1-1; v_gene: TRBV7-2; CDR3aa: CASSFARGNTEAFF
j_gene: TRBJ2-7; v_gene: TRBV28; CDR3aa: CASSRTGGTYEQYF